This T cell receptor (beta chain) derives from a study of graft-versus-host responses after intestinal transplantation. V was pared by 1 base and J by 1 base, with 8 bases between. The V gene's germline CDR1 is SGHTA and CDR2 FQGNSA. The CDR3 consists of 14 residues. Clones were read by immunoSEQ multiplex PCR, and TCRdb kept only the in-frame ones, dropping some. This sample carries fewer than 25,000 clones, 40% to 50% of them seen once, and the ten largest clones take roughly 1%. Sequences were derived from alloreactive CD4+ T cells from a mixed lymphocyte reaction culture, sampled before intestinal transplant. Subset indicated: CFSE-low proliferating T cells sorted from roughly six-day pre-transplant mixed lymphocyte reaction (GvH or HvG direction). The rearrangement joins TRBV7-2 to TRBJ2-7; maybe TRBD2 (5 bases). This sequence was found in a human patient who received an intestinal transplant. The CDR3 here is CASSLGPGSYEQYF. CDR3 coding DNA: TGTGCCAGCAGCTTAGGTCCGGGATCCTACGAGCAGTACTTC.